Below are 26 T cell receptor beta chains sequenced from a single sample in a study of CD8 T cells in acute hepatitis C reinfection. Indicated time point: naive CD8 control sorted from an acute-time-point sample. Here immunoSEQ multiplex PCR was the method, and the copy in TCRdb shows in-frame clones only, minus some. The table has approximately 41,000 clones, roughly 89% seen once. Specimen: naive CD8+ T cells from PBMCs. The receptors shown here come from a man aged 25 to 40 with chronic hepatitis C.

This chain connects TRBV6-4 to TRBJ2-1, with D maybe TRBD2 (6 bases). Trimming cost V 5 bases and J 4 bases, with 15 bases left between them. The length of the CDR3 is 15 residues. In germline, CDR1 is MRHNA, CDR2 SNTAGT. CDR3 protein: CASSPRDSGYNEQFF. The CDR3 bases are TGTGCCAGCAGTCCCCGCGATAGCGGTTACAATGAGCAGTTCTTC.

This clone was counted between two and nine times. V and J are TRBV6-5 and TRBJ2-2; D is perhaps TRBD1 or TRBD2 (6 bases each). V lost 4 bases, J lost 5 bases, and 14 bases lay in between. Per the germline V gene, CDR1 is MNHEY and CDR2 is SVGAGI. The length of the CDR3 is 15 residues. The CDR3 region has the DNA TGTGCCAGCAGTTTAGGGGGGAGGTGGACCGGGGAGCTGTTTTTT. Protein sequence: CASSLGGRWTGELFF.

The V call is TRBV11-3, the J call TRBJ2-1; no clear D gene. This CDR3 spans 14 amino acids. V lost 3 bases to trimming and J lost 4 bases, with 10 bases between them. Germline V gene lookup returns CDR1 SGHNT and CDR2 YENEEA. The CDR3 DNA reads as TGTGCCAGCAGCTTTCGGAAGGAGTACAATGAGCAGTTCTTC. Translation: CASSFRKEYNEQFF.

The chain recombines TRBV5-5 with TRBJ2-1; D is ambiguous. Germline V gives CDR1 SGHKS, CDR2 YYEKEE (reference sequence). This CDR3 has 11 amino acids. The germline V and J ends were trimmed by 3 bases and 5 bases, with 3 bases remaining between them. The CDR3 nucleotides are TGTGCCAGCAGCTCTAACAATGAGCAGTTCTTC. Encoded protein: CASSSNNEQFF.

The rearrangement joins TRBV7-3 to TRBJ2-7; D perhaps matches TRBD2 (5 bases). The germline gives CDR1 SGHTA, CDR2 FQGTGA. With 4 bases removed from V and 4 bases from J, the gap between germline ends came to 14 bases. The CDR3 has 14 residues. The CDR3 reads CASSSGRVSYEQYF. CDR3 in DNA: TGTGCCAGCAGCTCCGGGCGGGTGTCGTACGAGCAGTACTTC.

This clone has just a few counts. V is TRBV5-1 and J is TRBJ1-1, with D unclear. Germline CDR1 and CDR2: SGHRS and YFSETQ. With 0 bases removed from V and 0 bases from J, the gap between germline ends came to 12 bases. The CDR3 is 16 amino acids. In DNA form, the CDR3 reads TGCGCCAGCAGCTTGGGTCGTAGTGGGATGAACACTGAAGCTTTCTTT. Amino acids: CASSLGRSGMNTEAFF.

The chain carries TRBV9 and TRBJ1-1; tentative D call: TRBD1 (6 bases). Germline CDR1 SGDLS, CDR2 YYNGEE. Between the trimmed V and J ends, which lost 3 bases and 12 bases, there was a span of 12 bases. The CDR3 contains 11 residues. In nucleotides, the CDR3 is TGTGCCAGCAGCGAGGGGGGGACGCCTTTCTTT. It translates to CASSEGGTPFF. The whole variable domain, filled in from reference TRBV9 and TRBJ1-1, reads DSGVTQTPKHLITATGQRVTLRCSPRSGDLSVYWYQQSLDQGLQFLIQYYNGEERAKGNILERFSAQQFPDLHSELNLSSLELGDSALYFCASSEGGTPFFGQGTRLTVV.

This clone was picked up one time. The chain joins TRBV9 to TRBJ1-1; weak D call: TRBD1 (5 bases). CDR1 is SGDLS and CDR2 is YYNGEE in the germline V gene. V shed 4 bases and J shed 4 bases, with 17 bases lying between them. The CDR3 has 15 residues. The CDR3 reads CASSPPKGVGTEAFF. CDR3 DNA sequence: TGTGCCAGCAGCCCCCCTAAAGGGGTTGGCACTGAAGCTTTCTTT.

The chain is built from TRBV15 and TRBJ2-1; D uncertain. The CDR3 totals 13 residues. The germline gives CDR1 LNHNV, CDR2 YYDKDF (reference sequence). V lost 8 bases and J 2 bases, leaving 10 bases between the germline ends. The DNA for the CDR3 is TGTGCCACCCAGGACCCTACCTACAATGAGCAGTTCTTC. It specifies CATQDPTYNEQFF.

The chain couples TRBV7-9 to TRBJ1-1; D might be TRBD1 (5 bases). The V gene's germline CDR1 is SEHNR and CDR2 FQNEAQ (reference sequence). The V gene lost 4 bases and the J gene lost 7 bases, with 16 bases spanning the gap. CDR3 length: 14 residues. The CDR3: CASSSPGDAVEAFF. The CDR3 DNA reads as TGTGCCAGCAGCTCGCCGGGGGACGCCGTTGAAGCTTTCTTT.

This sequence joins TRBV5-6 and TRBJ2-1; D possibly corresponds to TRBD1 (6 bases). In germline, CDR1 is SGHDT, CDR2 YYEEEE. This CDR3 contains 14 residues. Trimming removed 0 bases at V and 3 bases at J, with 7 bases between. CDR3 sequence: CASSLEQGYNEQFF. The CDR3 DNA sequence: TGTGCCAGCAGCTTGGAACAGGGCTACAATGAGCAGTTCTTC. Filled out from reference TRBV5-6 and TRBJ2-1, the complete variable domain reads DAGVTQSPTHLIKTRGQQVTLRCSPKSGHDTVSWYQQALGQGPQFIFQYYEEEERQRGNFPDRFSGHQFPNYSSELNVNALLLGDSALYLCASSLEQGYNEQFFGPGTRLTVL.

The chain has TRBV9 and TRBJ1-1, with D possibly matching TRBD1 (5 bases). V lost 0 bases to trimming and J lost 11 bases, with 20 bases between them. Germline CDR1 is SGDLS and CDR2 is YYNGEE. The CDR3 has 15 amino acids. This chain's CDR3 is CASSVEGSWGPAAFF. For the CDR3, the DNA is TGTGCCAGCAGCGTAGAGGGTAGTTGGGGACCTGCCGCTTTCTTT.

The rearrangement joins TRBV15 to TRBJ1-2; D is unresolved. Germline V gene sequence: CDR1 LNHNV, CDR2 YYDKDF (reference sequence). Trimming shortened V by 5 bases and J by 0 bases, and 4 bases separated the two germline ends. CDR3 length: 12 amino acids. CDR3 loop: CATSPANYGYTF. The CDR3 DNA follows: TGTGCCACCAGCCCAGCTAACTATGGCTACACCTTC.

V and J are TRBV27 and TRBJ1-2; 8 bases match TRBD1. CDR1 and CDR2 from the germline V gene are MNHEY and SMNVEV (reference sequence). Unmatched junction bases numbered 4, after V lost 3 bases and J lost 4 bases. This CDR3 has 14 amino acids. This CDR3 reads CASSFGTGTYGYTF. The CDR3 coding sequence is TGTGCCAGCAGTTTTGGGACAGGTACCTATGGCTACACCTTC.

This clone appeared once. The chain carries TRBV30 and TRBJ1-2; D uncertain. The germline V and J ends were trimmed by 2 bases and 4 bases, with 23 bases remaining between them. CDR3 length: 17 residues. CDR1 and CDR2 from the germline V gene are GTSNPN and SVGIG (reference sequence). The CDR3 here is CAWSLPMGRTATYGYTF. In nucleotides, the CDR3 is TGTGCCTGGAGTCTGCCGATGGGCCGTACTGCCACCTATGGCTACACCTTC.

The genes are TRBV9 and TRBJ2-5; TRBD2 agrees at 9 bases. CDR3 size: 15 residues. V lost 4 bases, J lost 5 bases, and 9 bases stayed unmatched. Germline assignment: CDR1 SGDLS and CDR2 YYNGEE. CDR3 DNA: TGTGCCAGCAGCCCAAATAGCGGGAGCGGGGAGACCCAGTACTTC. The encoded protein is CASSPNSGSGETQYF.

This chain joins TRBV7-9 and TRBJ2-2; no clear D gene. Germline CDR1 SEHNR, CDR2 FQNEAQ (reference sequence). Trimming took off 1 base at V and 7 bases at J, with 10 bases between the two ends. The CDR3 has 14 amino acids. The CDR3 region is CASSLDWVNGELFF. DNA for the CDR3: TGTGCCAGCAGCTTAGATTGGGTAAACGGGGAGCTGTTTTTT. The whole variable domain, remainder taken from reference TRBV7-9 and TRBJ2-2, is DTGVSQNPRHKITKRGQNVTFRCDPISEHNRLYWYRQTLGQGPEFLTYFQNEAQLEKSRLLSDRFSAERPKGSFSTLEIQRTEQGDSAMYLCASSLDWVNGELFFGEGSRLTVL.

The J gene is TRBJ2-4, the V gene TRBV27, with 7 bases fitting TRBD1. CDR3 size: 14 residues. V dropped 2 bases and J dropped 6; count of bases not matched to a gene: 4. Germline CDR1 reads MNHEY; CDR2 reads SMNVEV (reference sequence). Here the CDR3 reads CASSLRGRGNIQYF. The CDR3 DNA reads as TGTGCCAGCAGTTTAAGGGGGCGAGGAAACATTCAGTACTTC.

The chain employs TRBV4-3 and TRBJ2-5; 7 bases match TRBD1. The CDR3 loop spans 16 amino acids. V shed 3 bases, J shed 2 bases, and the junction held 9 bases outside the gene matches. The V gene's germline CDR1 is LGHNA and CDR2 YSLEER. The CDR3 sequence: CASSQANRGLQETQYF. CDR3 in DNA: TGCGCCAGCAGCCAGGCGAACAGGGGCCTTCAAGAGACCCAGTACTTC.

This sequence joins TRBV19 and TRBJ1-5; no reliable D call. From germline, CDR1 is LNHDA and CDR2 SQIVND (reference sequence). With 8 bases removed from V and 2 bases from J, the gap between germline ends came to 10 bases. The CDR3 contains 13 residues. Here the CDR3 DNA reads TGTGCCAGTTTGCCGGGAGGCAATCAGCCCCAGCATTTT. Residues: CASLPGGNQPQHF.

V gene TRBV5-4 combines with J gene TRBJ1-1; D is possibly TRBD1 (5 bases). The CDR3 is 17 residues long. Deletions cut 4 bases from V and 5 bases from J, with 24 bases between. Germline values: CDR1 SGHNT, CDR2 YYREEE (reference sequence). The CDR3: CASSTTGRGILETEAFF. In DNA form, the CDR3 reads TGTGCCAGCAGCACTACGGGACGGGGGATCTTAGAGACTGAAGCTTTCTTT.

The CDR3 loop reads CASMGGRTDTQYF. The CDR3 DNA is TGTGCCAGCATGGGCGGGCGCACAGATACGCAGTATTTT. The V gene is TRBV7-9, the J gene TRBJ2-3, with D perhaps matching TRBD2 (5 bases). Germline CDR1 and CDR2: SEHNR and FQNEAQ (reference sequence). There are 13 residues in the CDR3. V was clipped by 7 bases and J by 1 base, with 9 bases between them.

The V and J genes are TRBV5-1 and TRBJ2-3; 8 bases are shared with TRBD2. Per the germline V gene, CDR1 is SGHRS and CDR2 is YFSETQ. The CDR3 has 15 residues. J gave up 2 bases and V 6 bases, and 8 bases lay outside the gene matches. CDR3 sequence: CASIGGGHPTDTQYF. The CDR3 DNA reads as TGCGCCAGCATAGGCGGGGGGCACCCCACAGATACGCAGTATTTT.

The rearrangement links TRBV28 to TRBJ2-3; D is unresolved. This CDR3 is 21 amino acids long. V was pared by 6 bases and J by 2 bases, with 33 bases between. Germline V gives CDR1 MDHEN, CDR2 SYDVKM. The chain's CDR3 is CASSYRMGDPSPHHFTDTQYF. CDR3 coding DNA: TGTGCCAGCAGCTATAGAATGGGCGATCCTTCGCCCCACCATTTCACAGATACGCAGTATTTT.

The chain joins TRBV19 to TRBJ2-7; 12 positions agree with TRBD1. There are 15 residues in the CDR3. Germline CDR1 reads LNHDA; CDR2 reads SQIVND (reference sequence). Trimming cost V 5 bases and J 3 bases; bases outside gene matches: 5. This CDR3 is CASSSGTGGGYEQYF. CDR3 DNA: TGTGCCAGTAGTTCCGGGACAGGGGGCGGCTACGAGCAGTACTTC.

The CDR3 sequence: CASSSPGTSGTGQFF. In DNA form, the CDR3 reads TGTGCCAGCAGTTCGCCCGGGACTAGCGGGACGGGGCAGTTCTTC. J is TRBJ2-1 and V is TRBV27; TRBD2 matches 13 bases. V lost 4 bases to trimming and J lost 12 bases; unmatched junction nucleotides: 9. The CDR3 spans 15 residues. The germline V gene encodes CDR1 MNHEY and CDR2 SMNVEV (reference sequence).